The 19 T cell receptor beta chains reported below all come from one sample, sequenced in a study of blood T cell repertoires in COVID-19. Clones were read by immunoSEQ multiplex PCR, and TCRdb kept only the in-frame ones, dropping some. The repertoire holds approximately 280,000 clones, with around 89% as singletons. Sample: peripheral blood. These receptors were collected from a man aged 35 to 55 with acute or convalescent COVID-19.

The chain recombines TRBV6-6 with TRBJ2-7; D is unclear. CDR3 size: 12 residues. Germline V gene sequence: CDR1 MNHNY, CDR2 SVGAGI (reference sequence). Trimming stripped 5 bases from V and 0 bases from J, with 5 bases between. The CDR3 DNA reads TGTGCCAGCAGTGGCGGCTCCTACGAGCAGTACTTC. It encodes CASSGGSYEQYF.

The CDR3 DNA reads TGCGCCAGCAGGACAGGGATCGATCGGAACACTGAAGCTTTCTTT. Its protein product is CASRTGIDRNTEAFF. This chain connects TRBV5-1 to TRBJ1-1; 7 bases fit TRBD1. The CDR3 has 15 amino acids. Germline V gives CDR1 SGHRS, CDR2 YFSETQ. The V segment lost 5 bases and the J segment 1 base; nucleotides outside the gene matches: 8. Based on the CDR3 plus reference TRBV5-1 and TRBJ1-1, the full variable domain is KAGVTQTPRYLIKTRGQQVTLSCSPISGHRSVSWYQQTPGQGLQFLFEYFSETQRNKGNFPGRFSGRQFSNSRSEMNVSTLELGDSALYLCASRTGIDRNTEAFFGQGTRLTVV.

This chain links TRBV2 with TRBJ1-5, with D perhaps matching TRBD1 (5 bases). Germline values: CDR1 SNHLY, CDR2 FYNNEI. The CDR3 contains 12 residues. Trimming pared 0 bases from V and 13 bases from J, leaving 10 bases between. For the CDR3, the DNA is TGTGCCAGCAGTGAAGCGCTTCAGGGTCAGCATTTT. Translating it yields CASSEALQGQHF.

On this clone: This sample also contains other DNA sequences that code for the same CDR3. The chain is built from TRBV24-1 and TRBJ1-2; D is unclear. This CDR3 region has 13 residues. Between the trimmed V and J ends, which lost 3 bases and 5 bases, there was a span of 9 bases. The germline V gene encodes CDR1 KGHDR and CDR2 SFDVKD. The CDR3 sequence is CATSDLTGYGYTF. The CDR3 DNA follows: TGTGCCACCAGTGATCTGACGGGGTATGGCTACACCTTC.

The chain links TRBV9 to TRBJ2-7; D is ambiguous. Germline CDR1 reads SGDLS; CDR2 reads YYNGEE. The CDR3 is made up of 14 amino acids. Between the trimmed V and J ends, which lost 4 bases and 2 bases, there was a span of 13 bases. CDR3 DNA: TGTGCCAGCAGCCCTCGGGTAGCACCCTACGAGCAGTACTTC. It yields the protein CASSPRVAPYEQYF.

V usage is TRBV24-1 and J usage is TRBJ1-2; the D gene is possibly TRBD1 (6 bases). Trimming removed 1 base from V and 13 bases from J, with 12 bases in between. CDR1 is KGHDR and CDR2 is SFDVKD in the germline V gene. The CDR3 covers 12 residues. DNA of the CDR3: TGTGCCACCAGTGATTTTCCGGGACAACTCACCTTC. Translating gives CATSDFPGQLTF.

The chain links TRBV4-1 to TRBJ1-5, with D possibly TRBD1 on 6 matching bases. CDR3 length equals 16 residues. CDR1 and CDR2 (germline): MGHRA, YSYEKL. Trimming took 0 bases from V and 5 from J, leaving 14 bases between them. For the CDR3, the DNA is TGCGCCAGCAGCCAAGAGGGCGGCGGGGGGCATCAGCCCCAGCATTTT. This gives the protein CASSQEGGGGHQPQHF.

The chain has TRBV20-1 and TRBJ2-1; possible D gene TRBD1, 6 bases. This CDR3 contains 16 residues. The V end was cut by 3 bases, the J end by 0 bases, with 15 bases between. CDR1 and CDR2 (germline): DFQATT, SNEGSKA (reference sequence). The CDR3: CSASPRTASSYNEQFF. CDR3 DNA: TGCAGTGCTAGTCCCAGGACAGCAAGCTCCTACAATGAGCAGTTCTTC.

This chain joins TRBV24-1 and TRBJ2-1; D is ambiguous. Germline V gives CDR1 KGHDR, CDR2 SFDVKD. Trimming pared 5 bases from V and 9 bases from J, leaving 7 bases between. The CDR3 covers 11 residues. CDR3 nucleotide sequence: TGTGCCACCAGTGTGAGGAGTGAGCAGTTCTTC. Translation gives CATSVRSEQFF.

This chain uses TRBV7-2 with TRBJ1-6; D is undetermined. With 4 bases removed from V and 8 bases from J, the gap between germline ends came to 15 bases. The CDR3 loop spans 15 amino acids. Germline lookup yields CDR1 SGHTA and CDR2 FQGNSA. In nucleotides, the CDR3 is TGTGCCAGCAGCTCCGGCCCAGCGTCTCATTCACCCCTCCACTTT. The encoded protein is CASSSGPASHSPLHF. The whole variable domain, filled in from reference TRBV7-2 and TRBJ1-6, reads GAGVSQSPSNKVTEKGKDVELRCDPISGHTALYWYRQSLGQGLEFLIYFQGNSAPDKSGLPSDRFSAERTGGSVSTLTIQRTQQEDSAVYLCASSSGPASHSPLHFGNGTRLTVT.

The rearrangement uses TRBV2 and TRBJ2-3, with 9 bases fitting TRBD1. CDR1 and CDR2 from the germline V gene are SNHLY and FYNNEI. After removal of 9 bases from V and 2 bases from J, the junction contained 6 bases not matched to a gene. The length of the CDR3 is 14 residues. The CDR3 coding sequence is TGTGCCAGGTCTGGGGACAGGGACACAGATACGCAGTATTTT. Translation gives CARSGDRDTDTQYF.

V is TRBV30 and J is TRBJ1-1; D unclear. The CDR3 covers 13 residues. CDR1 and CDR2 from the germline V gene are GTSNPN and SVGIG (reference sequence). V lost 1 base and J 0 bases, leaving 6 bases between the germline ends. CDR3 residues: CAWSAAVNTEAFF. CDR3 coding DNA: TGTGCCTGGAGTGCTGCGGTGAACACTGAAGCTTTCTTT. The variable domain in full, completed from reference TRBV30 and TRBJ1-1, reads SQTIHQWPATLVQPVGSPLSLECTVEGTSNPNLYWYRQAAGRGLQLLFYSVGIGQISSEVPQNLSASRPQDRQFILSSKKLLLSDSGFYLCAWSAAVNTEAFFGQGTRLTVV.

The chain links TRBV7-2 to TRBJ1-3; TRBD1 is a possible D gene (6 bases). V was cut by 4 bases and J by 9 bases, with 19 bases left in between. The germline V gene encodes CDR1 SGHTA and CDR2 FQGNSA. This CDR3 has 15 residues. As DNA, the CDR3 is TGTGCCAGCAGCTCACGAACAGGGCGACTCGGCACCATATATTTT. It codes for CASSSRTGRLGTIYF.

The chain is built from TRBV5-1 and TRBJ1-6; D may be TRBD1 (6 bases). Germline loops: CDR1 SGHRS, CDR2 YFSETQ. The CDR3 spans 17 residues. V was shortened by 4 bases and J by 0 bases, with 14 bases between the two germline ends. The CDR3 DNA sequence: TGCGCCAGCAGCCTAGCCGGACAGACCTCCTATAATTCACCCCTCCACTTT. Its protein product is CASSLAGQTSYNSPLHF. The variable domain in full, completed from reference TRBV5-1 and TRBJ1-6, reads KAGVTQTPRYLIKTRGQQVTLSCSPISGHRSVSWYQQTPGQGLQFLFEYFSETQRNKGNFPGRFSGRQFSNSRSEMNVSTLELGDSALYLCASSLAGQTSYNSPLHFGNGTRLTVT.

This chain uses TRBV6-1 with TRBJ1-2; the D is unclear. The V and J ends lost 1 base and 5 bases respectively, with 14 bases between them. The CDR3 covers 15 residues. CDR1 MNHNS and CDR2 SASEGT come from the germline V gene. The CDR3 nucleotides are TGTGCCAGCAGTGAAGAGTGGTCCTACGGGTATGGCTACACCTTC. This encodes CASSEEWSYGYGYTF.

This clone was seen just once. The chain joins TRBV11-2 to TRBJ1-6; the D gene is possibly TRBD1 (6 bases). Germline values: CDR1 SGHAT, CDR2 FQNNGV. This CDR3 is 14 amino acids long. V dropped 6 bases and J dropped 7 bases, with 13 bases sitting between them. Written as DNA, the CDR3 is TGTGCCAGCAGTTTTAAGGGGGAAAATTCACCCCTCCACTTT. Residues: CASSFKGENSPLHF. The whole variable domain, remainder taken from reference TRBV11-2 and TRBJ1-6, is EAGVAQSPRYKIIEKRQSVAFWCNPISGHATLYWYQQILGQGPKLLIQFQNNGVVDDSQLPKDRFSAERLKGVDSTLKIQPAKLEDSAVYLCASSFKGENSPLHFGNGTRLTVT.

The chain recombines TRBV20-1 with TRBJ1-1; possible D gene TRBD1, 6 bases. The CDR3 runs to 13 residues. CDR1 is DFQATT and CDR2 is SNEGSKA in the germline V gene (reference sequence). The V gene lost 3 bases and the J gene lost 1 base, with 9 bases spanning the gap. The CDR3 reads CSASGRGNTEAFF. The CDR3 nucleotides are TGCAGTGCTAGTGGCAGGGGGAACACTGAAGCTTTCTTT.

This clone was recorded once. This specimen includes other DNA sequences encoding the same CDR3. The chain has TRBV7-9 and TRBJ1-1; a possible D gene is TRBD1 (5 bases). This CDR3 has 13 residues. The V end was cut by 8 bases, the J end by 1 base, with 11 bases between. Germline CDR1 reads SEHNR; CDR2 reads FQNEAQ (reference sequence). DNA of the CDR3: TGTGCCAGCTCATTACAGGAGAACACTGAAGCTTTCTTT. Amino acids: CASSLQENTEAFF.

This clone showed up just once. The chain recombines TRBV2 with TRBJ1-2; 9 bases fit TRBD1. Losses at the gene ends were 5 bases for V and 7 bases for J; bases not matched to a gene: 8. Germline V CDR1 and CDR2: SNHLY, FYNNEI. The CDR3 length is 14 residues. CDR3 in amino acids: CASSMRTGAAGYTF. The CDR3, as DNA: TGTGCCAGCAGTATGAGGACAGGGGCCGCTGGCTACACCTTC.